The next 26 T cell receptor beta chains were all read from a single sample in a study of neurological immune-mediated disorders. TCRdb reprocessed the 5' RACE reads with MiXCR, giving one entry per CDR3 protein. The table lists 40,000 to 60,000 distinct CDR3 sequences, approximately 3.5% of them singletons. Sequencing was done on a sample of PBMCs. These receptors were taken from a man aged 40-49 years with multiple sclerosis.

This clonotype has a count of ten or more. This sequence joins TRBV20-1 and TRBJ2-1, with 11 bases identical to TRBD2. The CDR3 has 15 amino acids. Germline V gene lookup returns CDR1 DFQATT and CDR2 SNEGSKA (reference sequence). The V segment lost 1 base and the J segment 6 bases; nucleotides outside the gene matches: 5. CDR3 coding DNA: TGCAGTGCTAGAGCCCTAGCGGGGGGCGGCAATGAGCAGTTCTTC. Residues: CSARALAGGGNEQFF.

The chain employs TRBV5-6 and TRBJ2-7; D not resolved. Germline CDR1 is SGHDT and CDR2 is YYEEEE. The CDR3 has 15 residues. Trimming took off 3 bases at V and 6 bases at J, with 19 bases between the two ends. The CDR3 nucleotides read TGTGCCAGCAGCTCTAGAGCCGGACCCCCAAGCGAGCAGTACTTC. Amino acids: CASSSRAGPPSEQYF.

This clonotype was recorded at least ten times. The chain joins TRBV12-3 or TRBV12-4 to TRBJ2-3; 8 nucleotides match TRBD1. The V segment lost 4 bases and the J segment 1 base; nucleotides outside the gene matches: 13. The CDR3 totals 18 residues. The CDR3 DNA sequence: TGTGCCAGCAGTTCCTACTCTACAGGGGGTTGGGGCACAGATACGCAGTATTTT. Its translation: CASSSYSTGGWGTDTQYF.

This clonotype has a handful of counts. This chain links TRBV5-1 with TRBJ2-1, with a tentative D call TRBD1 (6 bases). CDR3 length: 14 amino acids. Germline values: CDR1 SGHRS, CDR2 YFSETQ. The V and J ends lost 0 bases and 7 bases respectively, with 11 bases between them. The CDR3 loop reads CASSLGSGDNEQFF. The CDR3 DNA reads TGCGCCAGCAGCTTGGGATCAGGGGATAATGAGCAGTTCTTC.

This clonotype has ten or more counts. The chain uses TRBV3-1 and TRBJ1-4; TRBD1 is a possible D gene (5 bases). The CDR3 runs to 12 residues. Germline CDR1 is LGHDT and CDR2 is YNNKEL (reference sequence). The ends were cut back, 8 bases at V and 6 bases at J, with 10 bases in the middle. CDR3 sequence reads: CASRSGDEKLFF. Here the CDR3 DNA reads TGTGCCAGCCGGTCGGGGGATGAAAAACTGTTTTTT.

This clonotype was seen at least ten times. The rearrangement uses TRBV9 and TRBJ2-5; tentative D call: TRBD2 (6 bases). The CDR3 consists of 16 residues. Trimming pared 3 bases from V and 1 base from J, leaving 16 bases between. CDR1 SGDLS and CDR2 YYNGEE come from the germline V gene. Written as DNA, the CDR3 is TGTGCCAGCAGCGCGGGACTTGAGAGGGGCCAAGAGACCCAGTACTTC. Translation: CASSAGLERGQETQYF.

This clonotype was observed many times. The rearrangement links TRBV7-3 to TRBJ2-3; TRBD1 aligns across 9 bases. Germline CDR1 is SGHTA and CDR2 is FQGTGA. This CDR3 spans 14 amino acids. V was pared by 5 bases and J by 2 bases, with 2 bases of the junction left unmatched. The chain's CDR3 is CASSVQGATDTQYF. In DNA form, the CDR3 reads TGTGCCAGCAGCGTACAGGGGGCCACAGATACGCAGTATTTT.

On this clonotype: A much larger clone differs from this one at a single base, so this may be a read error. Since the CDR3 does not end with the conserved phenylalanine or tryptophan, this likely comes from a read error. V and J are TRBV10-3 and TRBJ1-6; 11 nucleotides match TRBD1. Per germline, CDR1 ENHRY and CDR2 SYGVKD. This CDR3 has 14 residues. V shed 10 bases and J 7 bases; nucleotides not matched to a gene: 6. The DNA for the CDR3 is TGTGCCACACGGACAGGGGGCGACAATTCACCCCTCCACTGT. This codes for CATRTGGDNSPLHC.

This clonotype was counted ten times or more. The chain has TRBV7-3 and TRBJ2-3, with 7 bases lining up with TRBD1. This CDR3 contains 16 residues. The V segment lost 2 bases and the J segment 5 bases; nucleotides outside the gene matches: 10. The V gene's germline CDR1 is SGHTA and CDR2 FQGTGA. CDR3 region: CASSLETGRRGDTQYF. CDR3 DNA: TGTGCCAGCAGCTTAGAGACAGGGAGACGCGGAGATACGCAGTATTTT.

This clonotype was recorded many times. The chain links TRBV12-3 or TRBV12-4 to TRBJ2-5, with unresolved D. V was cut by 5 bases and J by 2 bases, with 6 bases left in between. This CDR3 has 12 residues. The CDR3 sequence is CASSDDQETQYF. The CDR3 coding sequence is TGTGCCAGCAGTGACGATCAAGAGACCCAGTACTTC.

This clonotype was seen repeatedly, ten times or more. V is TRBV5-1 and J is TRBJ2-3, with D perhaps matching TRBD1 (5 bases). CDR3 size: 14 residues. The V end was cut by 0 bases, the J end by 4 bases, with 9 bases between. The germline gives CDR1 SGHRS, CDR2 YFSETQ. CDR3 residues: CASSLVQVSDTQYF. The CDR3 DNA reads as TGCGCCAGCAGCTTGGTACAGGTGTCAGATACGCAGTATTTT.

This clonotype was seen a few times. V is TRBV10-1 and J is TRBJ1-4; D remains unclear. This CDR3 has 13 amino acids. Trimming took 5 bases from V and 5 from J, leaving 9 bases between them. Germline CDR1 reads WNHNN; CDR2 reads SYGVQD (reference sequence). The CDR3, as DNA: TGCGCCAGCAGTCAGGACCTAAATGAAAAACTGTTTTTT. Encoded protein: CASSQDLNEKLFF.

This clonotype occurred many times. The genes are TRBV7-8 and TRBJ2-5; tentative D call: TRBD1 (5 bases). The CDR3 sequence is 15 residues long. CDR1 is SGHVS, CDR2 FQNEAQ, per germline. V lost 1 base and J 1 base, leaving 10 bases between the germline ends. The CDR3 loop reads CASSLGRQGQETQYF. CDR3 DNA: TGTGCCAGCAGCTTAGGGCGCCAGGGCCAAGAGACCCAGTACTTC.

The table lists this clonotype with many counts. The V call is TRBV28, the J call TRBJ1-2; D gene uncertain. Germline V lookup: CDR1 MDHEN, CDR2 SYDVKM. The ends were cut back, 2 bases at V and 5 bases at J, with 12 bases in the middle. This CDR3 has 14 amino acids. Here the CDR3 DNA reads TGTGCCAGCAGTTTAGCTTACAATAGTTATGGCTACACCTTC. It yields the protein CASSLAYNSYGYTF.

This clonotype was detected ten times or more. The gene calls are TRBV12-3 or TRBV12-4 and TRBJ1-4, with D uncertain. Trimming took 4 bases from V and 3 from J, leaving 12 bases between them. This CDR3 is built from 15 residues. The CDR3 DNA reads as TGTGCCAGCAGTTCCCCGAAAGCGGCTAATGAAAAACTGTTTTTT. It yields the protein CASSSPKAANEKLFF.

This clonotype was seen ten or more times. J is TRBJ2-1 and V is TRBV5-1; D remains ambiguous. This CDR3 is built from 15 residues. The germline V and J ends were trimmed by 0 bases and 0 bases, with 7 bases remaining between them. Looked up from germline, CDR1 is SGHRS and CDR2 is YFSETQ. The CDR3 DNA reads as TGCGCCAGCAGCTTGGGCAGTAGCTCCTACAATGAGCAGTTCTTC. This codes for CASSLGSSSYNEQFF.

This clonotype was observed at least ten times. The J gene is TRBJ1-6, the V gene TRBV12-3 or TRBV12-4, with D tentatively TRBD1 (6 bases). The CDR3 spans 14 residues. V lost 6 bases and J 7 bases, leaving 13 bases between the germline ends. The CDR3 loop reads CASRPWTENSPLHF. Written as DNA, the CDR3 is TGTGCCAGCAGACCGTGGACAGAAAATTCACCCCTCCACTTT.

This clonotype was counted only a few times. Relative to the germline gene, one junction end is altered; a read error may explain this. The chain combines TRBV7-2 with TRBJ1-5, with D maybe TRBD1 (5 bases). This CDR3 is built from 15 residues. Germline V gives CDR1 SGHTA, CDR2 FQGNSA. The CDR3 protein is CASSLEGPSNQPQNF. The CDR3 coding sequence is TGTGCCAGCAGCTTGGAGGGACCGAGCAATCAGCCCCAGAATTTT.

This clonotype was detected ten times or more. The chain has TRBV12-3 or TRBV12-4 and TRBJ2-4; 10 bases are a match to TRBD2. This CDR3 is 14 amino acids long. The ends lost 4 bases at V and 7 bases at J; junction bases unmatched: 4. As DNA, the CDR3 is TGTGCCAGCAGTTGGAGCGGGGGGGCGAACATTCAGTACTTC. Translation gives CASSWSGGANIQYF.

This rearrangement joins TRBV5-1 to TRBJ2-5; D remains unclear. CDR1 SGHRS and CDR2 YFSETQ come from the germline V gene. CDR3 length: 13 residues. Trimming cost V 2 bases and J 4 bases, with 9 bases left between them. The CDR3 reads CASSFPKGETQYF. The DNA for the CDR3 is TGCGCCAGCAGCTTTCCAAAGGGAGAGACCCAGTACTTC.

In its sample, this clonotype was seen a few times. The chain uses TRBV18 and TRBJ2-6, with D possibly called TRBD1 or TRBD2 (6 bases each). The CDR3 consists of 17 residues. Looked up from germline, CDR1 is KGHSH and CDR2 is LQKENI. V was trimmed by 2 bases and J by 3 bases, leaving 14 bases between them. The CDR3 loop reads CASSPTGAQGGANVLTF. In DNA, the CDR3 is TGTGCCAGCTCACCAACGGGGGCGCAGGGTGGGGCCAACGTCCTGACTTTC. Filled out from reference TRBV18 and TRBJ2-6, the complete variable domain reads NAGVMQNPRHLVRRRGQEARLRCSPMKGHSHVYWYRQLPEEGLKFMVYLQKENIIDESGMPKERFSAEFPKEGPSILRIQQVVRGDSAAYFCASSPTGAQGGANVLTFGAGSRLTVL.

Ten or more counts support this clonotype. The gene calls are TRBV5-1 and TRBJ2-5; 9 bases align to TRBD1. Germline V CDR1 and CDR2: SGHRS, YFSETQ. Germline trimming cut 4 bases from V and 2 bases from J; bases unmatched to any gene: 6. This CDR3 has 15 amino acids. CDR3 DNA: TGCGCCAGCAGCGTAGGGGACAGGGTACAAGAGACCCAGTACTTC. Protein sequence: CASSVGDRVQETQYF.

There are many counts of this clonotype. The chain recombines TRBV20-1 with TRBJ2-2; 11 bases agree with TRBD1. CDR1 and CDR2 (germline): DFQATT, SNEGSKA (reference sequence). The CDR3 covers 17 residues. The ends lost 0 bases at V and 6 bases at J; junction bases unmatched: 9. Here the CDR3 reads CSARDVAGDRGAGELFF. In DNA form, the CDR3 reads TGCAGTGCTAGAGACGTGGCGGGGGACAGGGGGGCCGGGGAGCTGTTTTTT.

In its sample, this clonotype ranks as medium-sized. The chain employs TRBV5-1 and TRBJ2-1; 8 nucleotides match TRBD2. Germline values: CDR1 SGHRS, CDR2 YFSETQ. V lost 6 bases to trimming and J lost 9 bases; unmatched junction nucleotides: 11. CDR3 size: 14 residues. The CDR3 protein is CASNGGATNGEQFF. The CDR3 DNA follows: TGCGCCAGCAACGGGGGGGCCACGAACGGTGAGCAGTTCTTC.

This chain links TRBV4-1 with TRBJ1-2, with a tentative D call TRBD1 (5 bases). The germline gives CDR1 MGHRA, CDR2 YSYEKL. Trimming took 1 base from V and 2 from J, leaving 17 bases between them. This CDR3 contains 17 residues. The CDR3, as DNA: TGCGCCAGCAGCCAAGCGGCCAGACAGCGCTCCAACTATGGCTACACCTTC. Translated, it gives CASSQAARQRSNYGYTF.

This clonotype was seen more than once but under ten times. This rearrangement joins TRBV3-1 to TRBJ2-1, with TRBD2 matching 14 bases. The CDR3 sequence is 21 residues long. V shed 4 bases, J shed 5 bases, and the junction held 19 bases outside the gene matches. CDR1 is LGHDT, CDR2 YNNKEL, per germline (reference sequence). Here the CDR3 DNA reads TGTGCCAGCAGCCGACCCCCCCTCGTTACCGGGACTAGCGGGGGTCACAATGAGCAGTTCTTC. This encodes CASSRPPLVTGTSGGHNEQFF.